This T cell receptor beta chain was profiled in a study of T-cell memory formation after mild COVID-19. Germline CDR1 reads LGHDT; CDR2 reads YNNKEL (reference sequence). The CDR3 covers 15 residues. As concerns this clonotype: One end of the junction is discordant with germline, which a read error may explain.

TCR alpha and TCR beta cDNA libraries carrying sample barcodes and UMIs were produced by 5'RACE using constant-segment primers. TCRdb passed the 5' RACE reads through MiXCR, listing each CDR3 protein once. The sample has 450,000 or so distinct CDR3 sequences; 20% are singletons. The clonotype comes from an adult woman who had mild COVID-19 (a few samples of this study predate the infection). Cell type and time point are not known. The sequenced sample was PBMCs or a T cell subset sorted from them (not recorded which). The rearrangement links TRBV3-1 to TRBJ1-1; D is ambiguous. CDR3 sequence: CTSSQETRLNTEAFF. The CDR3 DNA is TGTACCAGCAGCCAAGAAACGCGGTTAAACACTGAAGCTTTCTTT.